A single sample gave rise to the 7 T cell receptor beta chains below, sequenced in a study of identical twins (TCRdb year 2016). The library was obtained by 5' RACE. The run used an Illumina HiSeq 2000. The public reads were reprocessed in TCRdb via fastp at Q25 and MiXCR, keeping in-frame beta chains. Each CDR3 protein gets just one entry, which takes the most common genes and DNA from the rows behind it. The sample records roughly 720,000 distinct CDR3 sequences, 15% to 20% of which are singletons. Around 13% of the sample comes from the top ten. These data were also reused for a study on T cells expressing NK-cell markers.

Sequences were obtained from PBMCs. The receptors originated from a woman under 30 in good health.

This chain uses TRBV5-5 with TRBJ1-2; D call uncertain. Germline loops: CDR1 SGHKS, CDR2 YYEKEE (reference sequence). The length of the CDR3 is 16 residues. The V end lost 6 bases, the J end lost 7 bases, and 25 bases lay between the germline ends. In DNA form, the CDR3 reads TGTGCCAGCACCCCGAAGGGTAGCAGCCAGGTCGGTGGCTACACCTTC. Its translation is CASTPKGSSQVGGYTF.

This clonotype was seen more than once but under ten times. This chain connects TRBV7-2 to TRBJ2-4; maybe TRBD2 (5 bases). CDR3 length: 13 residues. V dropped 5 bases and J dropped 5 bases, with 10 bases sitting between them. The germline V gene has CDR1 SGHTA and CDR2 FQGNSA. The CDR3 loop reads CASSARGQNIQYF. The CDR3 DNA reads as TGTGCCAGCAGCGCCCGCGGGCAAAACATTCAGTACTTC.

V and J are TRBV12-3 or TRBV12-4 and TRBJ2-6, with D perhaps assigned TRBD1 or TRBD2 (5 bases each). Trimming cost V 6 bases and J 4 bases, with 10 bases left between them. CDR3 length: 14 residues. The CDR3 sequence is CASRVGGGANVLTF. CDR3 bases: TGTGCCAGCAGGGTTGGGGGAGGGGCCAACGTCCTGACTTTC.

The sample holds a few counts of this clonotype. The chain employs TRBV7-9 and TRBJ1-3; a weak D match, TRBD1 (5 bases). The CDR3 is 15 residues long. Trimming cost V 5 bases and J 9 bases, with 20 bases left between them. CDR1 and CDR2 (germline): SEHNR, FQNEAQ (reference sequence). The CDR3 is CASSHGAREGGTIYF. The DNA for the CDR3 is TGTGCCAGCAGCCACGGGGCGAGGGAAGGAGGCACCATATATTTT.

The chain joins TRBV10-3 to TRBJ2-6; D unresolved. The CDR3 sequence is 15 residues long. Germline V lookup: CDR1 ENHRY, CDR2 SYGVKD. Trimming removed 4 bases from V and 1 base from J, with 8 bases in between. As DNA, the CDR3 is TGTGCCATCAGTGGGACGGTGTCTGGGGCCAACGTCCTGACTTTC. Protein: CAISGTVSGANVLTF.

The table lists this clonotype with a few counts. V and J are TRBV2 and TRBJ1-5; D unclear. Germline V lookup: CDR1 SNHLY, CDR2 FYNNEI. The CDR3 is made up of 13 amino acids. Trimming took off 6 bases at V and 4 bases at J, with 10 bases between the two ends. The CDR3 is CASSPTWNQPQHF. DNA for the CDR3: TGTGCCAGCAGCCCCACCTGGAATCAGCCCCAGCATTTT.

The V gene is TRBV11-2, the J gene TRBJ2-3; 12 positions agree with TRBD2. This CDR3 has 16 amino acids. Germline CDR1 reads SGHAT; CDR2 reads FQNNGV. The ends lost 6 bases at V and 2 bases at J; junction bases unmatched: 6. The DNA for the CDR3 is TGTGCCAGCAGACTCGGACTAGCGGGGTCCACAGATACGCAGTATTTT. Its protein product is CASRLGLAGSTDTQYF.